Below, 10 T cell receptor beta chains from the same sample are listed, as sequenced in a study of OX40 agonist ivuxolimab in advanced cancers. Here immunoSEQ multiplex PCR was the method, and the copy in TCRdb shows in-frame clones only, minus some. The repertoire holds approximately 77,000 clones, nearly 85% seen once, with around 7.5% in the top ten. The specimen comprised CD4+ or CD8+ T cells sorted from blood, sampled in a trial of the OX40 agonist ivuxolimab. These receptors were taken from an adult with an advanced solid tumor such as melanoma, head and neck, liver or kidney cancer.

The chain is built from TRBV5-5 and TRBJ1-1, with unresolved D. V lost 0 bases, J lost 1 base, and 4 bases lay in between. Per germline, CDR1 SGHKS and CDR2 YYEKEE (reference sequence). The CDR3 is made up of 13 amino acids. The CDR3 nucleotides read TGTGCCAGCAGCTTGGGACGGAACACTGAAGCTTTCTTT. It translates to CASSLGRNTEAFF. The whole variable domain, filled in from reference TRBV5-5 and TRBJ1-1, reads DAGVTQSPTHLIKTRGQQVTLRCSPISGHKSVSWYQQVLGQGPQFIFQYYEKEERGRGNFPDRFSARQFPNYSSELNVNALLLGDSALYLCASSLGRNTEAFFGQGTRLTVV.

The V call is TRBV7-2, the J call TRBJ2-2; TRBD2 agrees at 11 bases. The CDR3 covers 19 residues. V gave up 3 bases and J gave up 7 bases; unmatched junction bases: 16. Germline V gene data show CDR1 as SGHTA and CDR2 as FQGNSA. In DNA, the CDR3 is TGTGCCAGCAGCTTGCGTCGATCTAGCGGGGGGTCTCGCCTCGGGGAGCTGTTTTTT. Encoded protein: CASSLRRSSGGSRLGELFF.

This clone was picked up one time. The V call is TRBV18, the J call TRBJ2-4; D uncertain. This CDR3 contains 15 residues. Trimming cost V 2 bases and J 0 bases, with 8 bases left between them. CDR1 KGHSH and CDR2 LQKENI come from the germline V gene. This CDR3 reads CASSPTHGAKNIQYF. CDR3 sequence (DNA): TGTGCCAGCTCACCAACCCACGGAGCCAAAAACATTCAGTACTTC. Together with reference TRBV18 and TRBJ2-4, the CDR3 gives the full variable domain: NAGVMQNPRHLVRRRGQEARLRCSPMKGHSHVYWYRQLPEEGLKFMVYLQKENIIDESGMPKERFSAEFPKEGPSILRIQQVVRGDSAAYFCASSPTHGAKNIQYFGAGTRLSVL.

J is TRBJ1-5 and V is TRBV28; a possible D gene is TRBD1 (6 bases). The V end lost 4 bases, the J end lost 0 bases, and 16 bases lay between the germline ends. The CDR3 totals 17 residues. Looked up from germline, CDR1 is MDHEN and CDR2 is SYDVKM. In DNA, the CDR3 is TGTGCCAGCAGTTCATGGGACAACATCCCTAGCAATCAGCCCCAGCATTTT. Protein product: CASSSWDNIPSNQPQHF.

The V gene is TRBV7-9, the J gene TRBJ2-7; D is ambiguous. V shed 7 bases and J shed 0 bases, with 7 bases lying between them. CDR1 and CDR2 (germline): SEHNR, FQNEAQ (reference sequence). The CDR3 has 12 residues. DNA for the CDR3: TGTGCCAGCACCCCAGGCTCCTACGAGCAGTACTTC. Translation: CASTPGSYEQYF.

This chain connects TRBV9 to TRBJ2-2; 8 nucleotides line up with TRBD1. The CDR3 has 16 residues. Unmatched junction bases numbered 3, after V lost 0 bases and J lost 2 bases. Germline V gene sequence: CDR1 SGDLS, CDR2 YYNGEE. Here the CDR3 reads CASSVAGTGNTGELFF. The CDR3, as DNA: TGTGCCAGCAGCGTAGCCGGGACAGGAAACACCGGGGAGCTGTTTTTT.

The V and J genes are TRBV11-2 and TRBJ2-5; 7 nucleotides match TRBD1. With V trimmed by 1 base and J by 1 base, 3 bases remained unmatched. This CDR3 is 15 amino acids long. Germline assignment: CDR1 SGHAT and CDR2 FQNNGV. CDR3 sequence reads: CASSLAGTVQETQYF. Here the CDR3 DNA reads TGTGCCAGCAGCTTAGCAGGGACAGTCCAAGAGACCCAGTACTTC.

V gene TRBV18 combines with J gene TRBJ2-1, with D possibly being TRBD2 (5 bases). Germline assignment: CDR1 KGHSH and CDR2 LQKENI. The ends were cut back, 6 bases at V and 0 bases at J, with 12 bases in the middle. The CDR3 consists of 15 residues. The CDR3 is CASSEAGPSYNEQFF. Here the CDR3 DNA reads TGTGCCAGCTCGGAGGCCGGGCCCTCCTACAATGAGCAGTTCTTC.

This sequence joins TRBV11-2 and TRBJ1-5; maybe TRBD1 (5 bases). The CDR3 length is 14 residues. With 1 base removed from V and 9 bases from J, the gap between germline ends came to 13 bases. Germline V gene sequence: CDR1 SGHAT, CDR2 FQNNGV. CDR3 in amino acids: CASSLVAGSSPQHF. CDR3 DNA: TGTGCCAGCAGCTTAGTTGCAGGGTCATCGCCCCAGCATTTT. Full variable domain (missing parts from reference TRBV11-2 and TRBJ1-5): EAGVAQSPRYKIIEKRQSVAFWCNPISGHATLYWYQQILGQGPKLLIQFQNNGVVDDSQLPKDRFSAERLKGVDSTLKIQPAKLEDSAVYLCASSLVAGSSPQHFGDGTRLSIL.

The chain joins TRBV9 to TRBJ2-5, with a weak D call TRBD2 (5 bases). The CDR3 has 16 residues. With 0 bases removed from V and 2 bases from J, the gap between germline ends came to 14 bases. Germline CDR1 and CDR2: SGDLS and YYNGEE. In DNA form, the CDR3 reads TGTGCCAGCAGCGTAGGGGGAGTAGCCGCACAAGAGACCCAGTACTTC. Its translation: CASSVGGVAAQETQYF.